Listed below are T cell receptor beta chains from one sample, sequenced in a study of Ad26.COV2.S vaccination and SARS-CoV-2 variants. The table came from immunoSEQ multiplex PCR; TCRdb's copy has only in-frame clones and leaves some out. The sample carries just over 350,000 clones, 92% recorded once. The sequencing here drew on peripheral blood, taken after recovery from COVID-19. The receptor set was obtained from a human donor who had recovered from COVID-19. CDR3s include the opening cysteine and the closing phenylalanine or tryptophan. Size is stated for part of the rows, as once, few or many counts, or as a class when the clone is expanded.

>14|TRBJ1-3|TRBV2|NA
CASRQTGGSNTIYF
>14|TRBJ1-5|TRBV24-1|NA
CATSEAGTNQPQHF
>13|TRBJ2-5|TRBV12-3/TRBV12-4|NA
CASSPPGQETQYF
>14|TRBJ2-2|TRBV7-8|once
CASSTGTKSGELFF
>15|TRBJ2-7|TRBV7-2|NA
CASSLDGGSGYEQYF
>13|TRBJ2-7|TRBV7-9|NA
CASSFGDGYEQYF
>13|TRBJ1-1|TRBV19|NA
CASVKQGLGEAFF
>16|TRBJ2-2|TRBV21-1|NA
CASSKGPGGYTGELFF
>15|TRBJ1-2|TRBV6-1|NA
CASSEWGLGGGGYTF
>15|TRBJ1-1|TRBV27|NA
CASTKLQGLNTEAFF
>13|TRBJ2-7|TRBV27|NA
CASSPGPTYEQYF
>18|TRBJ2-3|TRBV5-8|NA
CASSPGRVGQSAGDTQYF
>15|TRBJ1-2|TRBV18|NA
CASSPVGQGADGYTF
>14|TRBJ1-4|TRBV7-9|NA
CASSDDRTNEKLFF
>13|TRBJ1-5|TRBV7-9|NA
CASARGGNQPQHF
>15|TRBJ2-5|TRBV10-3|NA
CAISESSLATETQYF
>14|TRBJ2-7|TRBV11-2|NA
CASSLGTDTYEQYF
>13|TRBJ1-1|TRBV10-3|NA
CAISGRETGEAFF
>15|TRBJ2-3|TRBV7-2|NA
CASSLRGGEEDTQYF
>15|TRBJ1-4|TRBV6-1|NA
CASSERGQVYEELFF
>11|TRBJ2-7|TRBV10-3|NA
CAIQAGYEQYF
>15|TRBJ1-4|TRBV15|NA
CATSRDGAGNEKLFF
>14|TRBJ1-5|TRBV7-9|NA
CASSPSQANQPQHF
>14|TRBJ2-5|TRBV5-4|NA
CASSLGGYQETQYF
>16|TRBJ2-1|TRBV7-2|NA
CASRKKAGGQYNEQFF
>13|TRBJ1-2|TRBV7-8|NA
CASSRDGFYGYTF
>14|TRBJ1-3|TRBV9|NA
CASSVESSGNTIYF
>16|TRBJ2-7|TRBV11-2|NA
CASSLYPRDRVREQYF
>14|TRBJ1-2|TRBV4-3|NA
CASSQMLGNYGYTF
>12|TRBJ2-7|TRBV7-2|NA
CASRHTGYEQYF
>10|TRBJ1-2|TRBV9|NA
CASSGYGYTF